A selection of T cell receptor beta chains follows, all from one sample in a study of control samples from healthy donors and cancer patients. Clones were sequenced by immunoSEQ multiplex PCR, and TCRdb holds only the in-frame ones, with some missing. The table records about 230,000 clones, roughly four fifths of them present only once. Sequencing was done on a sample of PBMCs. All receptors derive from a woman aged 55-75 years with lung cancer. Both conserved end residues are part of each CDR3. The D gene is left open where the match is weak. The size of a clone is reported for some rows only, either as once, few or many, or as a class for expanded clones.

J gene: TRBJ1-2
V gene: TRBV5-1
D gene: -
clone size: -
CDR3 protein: CASRAREANYGYTF
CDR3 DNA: TGCGCCAGCAGGGCGCGGGAAGCTAACTATGGCTACACCTTC

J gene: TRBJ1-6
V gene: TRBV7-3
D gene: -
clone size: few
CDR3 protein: CASSFNTISPLHF
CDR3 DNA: TGTGCCAGCAGCTTCAATACGATTTCACCCCTCCACTTT

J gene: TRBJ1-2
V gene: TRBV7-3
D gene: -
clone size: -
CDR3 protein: CASSLGRMSGYTF
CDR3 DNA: TGTGCCAGCAGCTTAGGCAGGATGAGTGGCTACACCTTC

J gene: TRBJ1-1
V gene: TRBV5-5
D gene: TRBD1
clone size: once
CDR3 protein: CASSWGTGNTEAFF
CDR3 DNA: TGTGCCAGCAGCTGGGGGACAGGGAACACTGAAGCTTTCTTT

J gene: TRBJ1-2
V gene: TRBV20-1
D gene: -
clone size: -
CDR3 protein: CSARRLEGYTF
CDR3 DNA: TGCAGTGCTAGACGTTTAGAGGGCTACACCTTC

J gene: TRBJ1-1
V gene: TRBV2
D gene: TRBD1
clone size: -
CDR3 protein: CASRDDRGQAFF
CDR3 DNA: TGTGCCAGCAGAGACGACAGGGGGCAAGCTTTCTTT

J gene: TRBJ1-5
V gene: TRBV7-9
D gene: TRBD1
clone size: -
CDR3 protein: CASSPRGQGGQPQHF
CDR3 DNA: TGTGCCAGCAGCCCCCGAGGACAGGGAGGTCAGCCCCAGCATTTT

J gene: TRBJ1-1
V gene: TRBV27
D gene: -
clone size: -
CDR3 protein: CASSFQQPNTEAFF
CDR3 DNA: TGTGCCAGCAGTTTCCAACAGCCGAACACTGAAGCTTTCTTT

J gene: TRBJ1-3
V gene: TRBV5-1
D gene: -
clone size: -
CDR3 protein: CASSPQVRDAGNTIYF
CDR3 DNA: TGCGCCAGCAGCCCACAGGTCCGGGACGCTGGAAACACCATATATTTT

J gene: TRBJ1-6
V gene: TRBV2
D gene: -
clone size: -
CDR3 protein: CASQDSSNSPLHF
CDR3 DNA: TGTGCCAGCCAAGACAGCTCCAATTCACCCCTCCACTTT

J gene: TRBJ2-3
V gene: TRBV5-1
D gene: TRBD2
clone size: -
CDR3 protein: CASTPPSGSKTDTQYF
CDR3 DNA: TGCGCCAGCACCCCCCCTAGCGGGAGTAAGACAGATACGCAGTATTTT

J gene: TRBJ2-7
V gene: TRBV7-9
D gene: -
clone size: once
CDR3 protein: CASSLIIAEQYF
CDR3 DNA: TGTGCCAGCAGCTTAATAATTGCCGAGCAGTACTTC

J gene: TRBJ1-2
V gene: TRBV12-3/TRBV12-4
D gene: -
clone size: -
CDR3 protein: CASSLGREAGYTF
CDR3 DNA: TGTGCCAGCAGTTTAGGCAGGGAGGCTGGCTACACCTTC

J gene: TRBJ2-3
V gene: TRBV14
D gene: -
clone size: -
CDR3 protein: CASSPLELGSEQYF
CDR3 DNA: TGTGCCAGCAGCCCCCTCGAACTAGGTTCGGAGCAGTATTTT

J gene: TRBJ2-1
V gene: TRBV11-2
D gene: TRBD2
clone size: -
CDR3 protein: CASSLAGTSGRSYNEQFF
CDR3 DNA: TGTGCCAGCAGCCTCGCCGGGACTAGCGGGAGATCCTACAATGAGCAGTTCTTC

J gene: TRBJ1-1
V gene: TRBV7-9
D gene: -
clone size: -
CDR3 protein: CASSLPSRDNTEAFF
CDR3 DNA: TGTGCCAGCAGCTTACCTAGCAGGGACAACACTGAAGCTTTCTTT

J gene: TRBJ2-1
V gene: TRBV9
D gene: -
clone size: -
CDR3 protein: CASAQFYNEQFF
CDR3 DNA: TGTGCCAGCGCACAATTCTACAATGAGCAGTTCTTC

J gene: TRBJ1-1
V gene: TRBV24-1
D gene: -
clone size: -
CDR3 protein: CATRGNTEAFF
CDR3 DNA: TGTGCCACCCGCGGGAACACTGAAGCTTTCTTT

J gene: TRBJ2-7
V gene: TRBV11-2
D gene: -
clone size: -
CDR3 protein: CASSPPRPSYEQYF
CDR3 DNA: TGTGCCAGCAGCCCCCCGAGGCCATCCTACGAGCAGTACTTC

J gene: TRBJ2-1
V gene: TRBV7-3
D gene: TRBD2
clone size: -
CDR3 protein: CASRRGGDPYNEQFF
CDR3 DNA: TGTGCCAGCAGGCGCGGGGGAGACCCCTACAATGAGCAGTTCTTC

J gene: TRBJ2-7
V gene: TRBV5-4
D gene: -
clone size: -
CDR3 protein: CARTGVGTYEQYF
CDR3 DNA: TGTGCAAGGACTGGGGTAGGGACGTACGAGCAGTACTTC

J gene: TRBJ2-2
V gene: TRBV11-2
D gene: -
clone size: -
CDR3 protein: CASSLGFRIDTGELFF
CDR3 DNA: TGTGCCAGCAGCTTAGGTTTCCGTATTGACACCGGGGAGCTGTTTTTT

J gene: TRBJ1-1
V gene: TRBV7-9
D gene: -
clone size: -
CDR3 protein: CASSVSGPGEAFF
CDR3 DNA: TGTGCCAGCAGCGTATCAGGGCCAGGTGAAGCTTTCTTT

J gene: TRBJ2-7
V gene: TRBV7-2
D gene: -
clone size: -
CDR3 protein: CASSLRVPYEQYF
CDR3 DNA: TGTGCCAGCAGCTTACGGGTCCCCTACGAGCAGTACTTC

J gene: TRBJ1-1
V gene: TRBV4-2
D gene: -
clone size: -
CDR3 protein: CASSRMGHDTEAFF
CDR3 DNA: TGTGCCAGCAGCCGGATGGGGCACGACACTGAAGCTTTCTTT

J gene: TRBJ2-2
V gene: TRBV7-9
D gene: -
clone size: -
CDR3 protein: CASSLSITGELFF
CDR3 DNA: TGTGCCAGCAGCTTATCAATCACAGGGGAGCTGTTTTTT

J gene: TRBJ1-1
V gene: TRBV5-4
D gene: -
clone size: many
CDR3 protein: CASSLEGGGTEAFF
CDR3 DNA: TGTGCCAGCAGCTTGGAGGGGGGGGGCACTGAAGCTTTCTTT

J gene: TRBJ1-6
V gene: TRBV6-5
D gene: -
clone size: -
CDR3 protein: CASRDHGTPNSPLHF
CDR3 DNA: TGTGCCAGCAGGGACCACGGGACCCCCAATTCACCCCTCCACTTT

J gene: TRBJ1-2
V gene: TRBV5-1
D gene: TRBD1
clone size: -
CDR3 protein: CASSPGQGSGYTF
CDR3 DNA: TGCGCCAGCAGCCCAGGACAGGGGTCTGGCTACACCTTC

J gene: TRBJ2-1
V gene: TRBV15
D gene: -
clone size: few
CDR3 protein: CATSRDASDGNEQFF
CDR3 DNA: TGTGCCACCAGCAGAGATGCTAGCGATGGGAATGAGCAGTTCTTC

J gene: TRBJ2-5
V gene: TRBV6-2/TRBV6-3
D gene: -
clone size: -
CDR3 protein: CASSYTSGVQETQYF
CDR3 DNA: TGTGCCAGCAGTTATACTTCGGGAGTACAAGAGACCCAGTACTTC

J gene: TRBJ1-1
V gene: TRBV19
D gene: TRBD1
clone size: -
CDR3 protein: CASSVTGGWGTEAFF
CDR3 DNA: TGTGCCAGTAGTGTGACAGGGGGATGGGGCACTGAAGCTTTCTTT

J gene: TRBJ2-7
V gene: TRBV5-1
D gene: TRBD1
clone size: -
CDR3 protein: CASSPLTGSSYEQYF
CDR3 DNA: TGCGCCAGCAGCCCATTGACAGGGAGCTCCTACGAGCAGTACTTC

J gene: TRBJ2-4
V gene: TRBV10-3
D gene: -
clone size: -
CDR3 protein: CAISETGQRAKNIQYF
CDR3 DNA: TGTGCCATCAGTGAGACTGGACAGAGAGCCAAAAACATTCAGTACTTC

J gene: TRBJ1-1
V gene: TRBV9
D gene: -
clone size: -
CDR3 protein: CASSVEPGRSNTEAFF
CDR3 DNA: TGTGCCAGCAGCGTAGAACCCGGCCGCTCGAACACTGAAGCTTTCTTT

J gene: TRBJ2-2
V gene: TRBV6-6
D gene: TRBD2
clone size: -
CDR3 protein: CASTLAGANTGELFF
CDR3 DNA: TGTGCCAGCACCTTAGCGGGAGCGAACACCGGGGAGCTGTTTTTT

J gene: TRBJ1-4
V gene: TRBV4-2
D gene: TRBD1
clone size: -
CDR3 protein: CASSQVSGQDEKLFF
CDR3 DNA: TGTGCCAGCAGCCAAGTGAGTGGACAGGATGAAAAACTGTTTTTT